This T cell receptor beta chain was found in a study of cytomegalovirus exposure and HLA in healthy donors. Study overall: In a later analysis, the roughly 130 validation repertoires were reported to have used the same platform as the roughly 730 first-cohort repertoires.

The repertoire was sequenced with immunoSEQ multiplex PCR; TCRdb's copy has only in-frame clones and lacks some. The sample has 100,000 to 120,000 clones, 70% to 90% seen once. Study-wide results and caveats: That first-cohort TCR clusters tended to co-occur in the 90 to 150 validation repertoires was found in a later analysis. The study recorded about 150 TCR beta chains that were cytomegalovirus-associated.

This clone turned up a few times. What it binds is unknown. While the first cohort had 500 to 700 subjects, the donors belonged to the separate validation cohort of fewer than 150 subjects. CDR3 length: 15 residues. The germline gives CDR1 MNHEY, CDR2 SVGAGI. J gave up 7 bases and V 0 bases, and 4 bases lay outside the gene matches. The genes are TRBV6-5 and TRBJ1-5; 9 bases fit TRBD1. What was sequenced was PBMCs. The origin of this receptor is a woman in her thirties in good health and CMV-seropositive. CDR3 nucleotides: TGTGCCAGCAGTTACTCCCCGGACAGGGGACAGCCCCAGCATTTT. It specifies CASSYSPDRGQPQHF.